Each of the 30 T cell receptor beta chains below was sequenced from the same sample in a study of cytomegalovirus exposure and HLA in healthy donors. PCR involved 60 Vbeta and 13 Jbeta primers. The data were produced by immunoSEQ multiplex PCR, yet TCRdb's version contains in-frame clones alone and is incomplete. The sample has about 190,000 clones; around four fifths are singletons. The sequenced material came from PBMCs. These receptors all stem from a woman between 50 and 59 years old in good health and CMV-seropositive.

This chain uses TRBV14 with TRBJ2-3; no clear D. The CDR3 sequence is 13 residues long. Trimming stripped 0 bases from V and 6 bases from J, with 7 bases between. Germline CDR1 reads SGHDN; CDR2 reads FVKESK. Written as DNA, the CDR3 is TGTGCCAGCAGCCAAGATCTTTCGGATACGCAGTATTTT. Translation: CASSQDLSDTQYF.

The gene calls are TRBV19 and TRBJ1-6, with 11 bases that match TRBD1. V shed 7 bases and J 3 bases; nucleotides not matched to a gene: 2. Germline CDR1 reads LNHDA; CDR2 reads SQIVND (reference sequence). This CDR3 contains 15 residues. CDR3 amino acids: CASTGTGGYNSPLHF. The CDR3 bases are TGTGCCAGTACCGGGACAGGGGGCTATAATTCACCCCTCCACTTT. The variable domain in full, completed from reference TRBV19 and TRBJ1-6, reads DGGITQSPKYLFRKEGQNVTLSCEQNLNHDAMYWYRQDPGQGLRLIYYSQIVNDFQKGDIAEGYSVSREKKESFPLTVTSAQKNPTAFYLCASTGTGGYNSPLHFGNGTRLTVT.

This clone was detected only a few times. The chain combines TRBV10-3 with TRBJ1-2; the match to TRBD1 covers 8 bases. This CDR3 has 14 residues. Losses at the gene ends were 3 bases for V and 3 bases for J; bases not matched to a gene: 3. In germline, CDR1 is ENHRY, CDR2 SYGVKD. The CDR3 loop reads CAISDWGQDYGYTF. The CDR3 DNA reads as TGTGCCATCAGTGATTGGGGACAGGACTATGGCTACACCTTC.

V usage is TRBV5-1 and J usage is TRBJ2-1, with 7 bases matching TRBD2. Germline CDR1 is SGHRS and CDR2 is YFSETQ. This CDR3 is built from 13 residues. V trimming: 5 bases; J trimming: 6 bases; junction bases outside the gene matches: 5. This CDR3 is CASRVPSGNEQFF. The CDR3 region has the DNA TGCGCCAGCAGAGTCCCTAGCGGCAATGAGCAGTTCTTC. Full variable domain (outside the CDR3, taken from reference TRBV5-1 and TRBJ2-1): KAGVTQTPRYLIKTRGQQVTLSCSPISGHRSVSWYQQTPGQGLQFLFEYFSETQRNKGNFPGRFSGRQFSNSRSEMNVSTLELGDSALYLCASRVPSGNEQFFGPGTRLTVL.

This clone was seen more than once but under ten times. This chain links TRBV6-1 with TRBJ2-3, with D unresolved. The germline V gene encodes CDR1 MNHNS and CDR2 SASEGT. The CDR3 runs to 12 residues. V was pared by 8 bases and J by 0 bases, with 6 bases between. The CDR3 bases are TGTGCCAGCCTTTCTAGCACAGATACGCAGTATTTT. Its translation: CASLSSTDTQYF.

In its sample, this clone was seen a few times. J is TRBJ2-7 and V is TRBV5-1; TRBD2 aligns across 11 bases. This CDR3 comprises 14 residues. Per germline, CDR1 SGHRS and CDR2 YFSETQ. Trimming at V came to 4 bases and at J to 7 bases, leaving 7 bases not matched to a gene. The CDR3 here is CASSISGGAQEQYF. The CDR3 DNA reads as TGCGCCAGCAGCATTAGCGGGGGGGCTCAGGAGCAGTACTTC. The variable domain in full, completed from reference TRBV5-1 and TRBJ2-7, reads KAGVTQTPRYLIKTRGQQVTLSCSPISGHRSVSWYQQTPGQGLQFLFEYFSETQRNKGNFPGRFSGRQFSNSRSEMNVSTLELGDSALYLCASSISGGAQEQYFGPGTRLTVT.

About this clone: The same CDR3 arises from other DNA sequences in this sample as well. This chain joins TRBV18 and TRBJ2-7, with 10 bases fitting TRBD1. Germline CDR1 KGHSH, CDR2 LQKENI. V shed 0 bases and J 3 bases; nucleotides not matched to a gene: 2. The CDR3 runs 15 residues. The CDR3 loop reads CASSPPGQGNYEQYF. CDR3 nucleotide sequence: TGTGCCAGCTCACCACCGGGACAGGGGAACTACGAGCAGTACTTC.

The chain employs TRBV25-1 and TRBJ2-2, with D possibly TRBD1 on 7 matching bases. This CDR3 is built from 15 residues. The V gene's germline CDR1 is MGHDK and CDR2 SYGVNS. The ends were cut back, 10 bases at V and 5 bases at J, with 20 bases in the middle. The CDR3 protein is CATLRGEDWTGELFF. CDR3 nucleotide sequence: TGTGCCACGCTCAGGGGGGAGGATTGGACCGGGGAGCTGTTTTTT.

The chain uses TRBV18 and TRBJ2-2, with D tentatively TRBD2 (6 bases). The CDR3 is made up of 16 amino acids. The germline CDR1 and CDR2 sequences are KGHSH and LQKENI. V was pared by 0 bases and J by 3 bases, with 11 bases between. The CDR3 loop reads CASSPPNGGDTGELFF. CDR3 coding DNA: TGTGCCAGCTCACCACCGAACGGGGGAGACACCGGGGAGCTGTTTTTT. Full variable domain (outside the CDR3, taken from reference TRBV18 and TRBJ2-2): NAGVMQNPRHLVRRRGQEARLRCSPMKGHSHVYWYRQLPEEGLKFMVYLQKENIIDESGMPKERFSAEFPKEGPSILRIQQVVRGDSAAYFCASSPPNGGDTGELFFGEGSRLTVL.

The chain recombines TRBV7-8 with TRBJ1-3; D gene unclear. The CDR3 is 16 residues long. Trimming removed 2 bases from V and 2 bases from J, with 13 bases in between. CDR1 and CDR2 (germline): SGHVS, FQNEAQ. This CDR3 is CASSLFGVKAGNTIYF. The DNA for the CDR3 is TGTGCCAGCAGCTTATTCGGAGTGAAGGCTGGAAACACCATATATTTT.

V and J are TRBV27 and TRBJ1-2; 9 bases align to TRBD1. CDR1 and CDR2 from the germline V gene are MNHEY and SMNVEV (reference sequence). The CDR3 length is 15 residues. V lost 5 bases and J lost 5; bases outside the gene matches: 9. The CDR3 here is CASSKTGGPLYGYTF. The CDR3 coding sequence is TGTGCCAGCAGTAAAACAGGGGGCCCTCTTTATGGCTACACCTTC.

This clone has a single count. The genes are TRBV7-2 and TRBJ2-7; D possibly corresponds to TRBD1 (6 bases). Germline V CDR1 and CDR2: SGHTA, FQGNSA. The CDR3 length is 15 residues. Deletions cut 1 base from V and 4 bases from J, with 14 bases between. The CDR3 sequence is CASSLGARGWYEQYF. CDR3 coding DNA: TGTGCCAGCAGCTTAGGGGCCAGGGGTTGGTACGAGCAGTACTTC. The full variable domain, in which reference TRBV7-2 and TRBJ2-7 provide the parts outside the CDR3, is GAGVSQSPSNKVTEKGKDVELRCDPISGHTALYWYRQSLGQGLEFLIYFQGNSAPDKSGLPSDRFSAERTGGSVSTLTIQRTQQEDSAVYLCASSLGARGWYEQYFGPGTRLTVT.

The table lists this clone with a count of one. The identical CDR3 is also encoded by other nucleotide sequences in the sample. The rearrangement links TRBV5-1 to TRBJ2-3; perhaps TRBD1 as D (5 bases). Germline V lookup: CDR1 SGHRS, CDR2 YFSETQ. The CDR3 is made up of 15 amino acids. Trimming removed 0 bases at V and 0 bases at J, with 8 bases between. DNA for the CDR3: TGCGCCAGCAGCTTGGGACAGACCAGCACAGATACGCAGTATTTT. Amino acids: CASSLGQTSTDTQYF.

The chain recombines TRBV7-9 with TRBJ1-2; D is ambiguous. Trimming cost V 6 bases and J 8 bases, with 10 bases left between them. The CDR3 is made up of 11 amino acids. Germline V gene lookup returns CDR1 SEHNR and CDR2 FQNEAQ (reference sequence). CDR3 sequence (DNA): TGTGCCAGCAGGGACCCGGGGGGCTACACCTTC. It encodes CASRDPGGYTF.

The gene calls are TRBV7-2 and TRBJ1-1; 7 bases agree with TRBD1. CDR1 is SGHTA, CDR2 FQGNSA, per germline. V lost 7 bases and J lost 1; bases outside the gene matches: 3. CDR3 length: 13 amino acids. The CDR3 DNA sequence: TGTGCCAGCAACAGACAGGGGAACACTGAAGCTTTCTTT. This codes for CASNRQGNTEAFF.

The V gene is TRBV19, the J gene TRBJ1-2; D is uncertain. CDR1 LNHDA and CDR2 SQIVND come from the germline V gene (reference sequence). The CDR3 spans 14 residues. V lost 7 bases, J lost 0 bases, and 12 bases lay in between. CDR3 loop: CASTQWGANYGYTF. The DNA for the CDR3 is TGTGCCAGTACCCAGTGGGGAGCTAACTATGGCTACACCTTC. The whole variable domain, remainder taken from reference TRBV19 and TRBJ1-2, is DGGITQSPKYLFRKEGQNVTLSCEQNLNHDAMYWYRQDPGQGLRLIYYSQIVNDFQKGDIAEGYSVSREKKESFPLTVTSAQKNPTAFYLCASTQWGANYGYTFGSGTRLTVV.

The chain links TRBV7-9 to TRBJ2-5, with 10 positions matching TRBD2. Germline V gene sequence: CDR1 SEHNR, CDR2 FQNEAQ (reference sequence). V gave up 6 bases and J gave up 5 bases; unmatched junction bases: 9. CDR3 length equals 15 residues. CDR3 sequence (DNA): TGTGCCAGCAGTGCCAGCGGGGGGGCTCTTGAGACCCAGTACTTC. Protein sequence: CASSASGGALETQYF.

The J gene is TRBJ1-1, the V gene TRBV2, with D tentatively TRBD1 (6 bases). Trimming removed 6 bases from V and 4 bases from J, with 9 bases in between. The CDR3 runs 12 residues. Germline V CDR1 and CDR2: SNHLY, FYNNEI. The CDR3 spells CASRQGITEAFF. DNA of the CDR3: TGTGCCAGCAGGCAGGGGATCACTGAAGCTTTCTTT.

The chain carries TRBV6-1 and TRBJ2-3; possible D gene TRBD2, 6 bases. The CDR3 contains 15 residues. Trimming removed 7 bases from V and 1 base from J, with 15 bases in between. Germline V CDR1 and CDR2: MNHNS, SASEGT. CDR3 in amino acids: CASTVFAGRTDTQYF. CDR3 nucleotide sequence: TGTGCCAGCACCGTTTTCGCGGGGCGCACAGATACGCAGTATTTT.

The chain recombines TRBV6-6 with TRBJ2-2; the D is unclear. Germline V CDR1 and CDR2: MNHNY, SVGAGI (reference sequence). The CDR3 sequence is 12 residues long. V was clipped by 5 bases and J by 4 bases, with 5 bases between them. CDR3 amino acids: CASSEFTGELFF. In DNA form, the CDR3 reads TGTGCCAGCAGTGAGTTCACCGGGGAGCTGTTTTTT.

The gene calls are TRBV11-2 and TRBJ1-6, with D unresolved. The CDR3 consists of 12 residues. Germline loops: CDR1 SGHAT, CDR2 FQNNGV. V was pared by 0 bases and J by 15 bases, with 9 bases between. In nucleotides, the CDR3 is TGTGCCAGCAGCTTAGAAGGTGGGAGCCTCCACTTT. It is translated as CASSLEGGSLHF. Using reference TRBV11-2 and TRBJ1-6 for the parts outside the CDR3, the full variable domain is EAGVAQSPRYKIIEKRQSVAFWCNPISGHATLYWYQQILGQGPKLLIQFQNNGVVDDSQLPKDRFSAERLKGVDSTLKIQPAKLEDSAVYLCASSLEGGSLHFGNGTRLTVT.

This clone was picked up a small number of times. The chain links TRBV7-2 to TRBJ2-7; TRBD2 matches 12 bases. The CDR3 length is 15 residues. CDR1 is SGHTA and CDR2 is FQGNSA in the germline V gene. Losses at the gene ends were 5 bases for V and 7 bases for J; bases not matched to a gene: 9. The chain's CDR3 is CASSPPSGGAQEQYF. The CDR3 DNA follows: TGTGCCAGCAGCCCACCTAGCGGGGGGGCGCAAGAGCAGTACTTC.

This chain connects TRBV5-1 to TRBJ1-1; D remains unclear. The V end was cut by 3 bases, the J end by 8 bases, with 14 bases between. CDR3 size: 13 residues. CDR1 and CDR2 from the germline V gene are SGHRS and YFSETQ. The CDR3 DNA follows: TGCGCCAGCAGCTCCTCCGGAGGGAGGGAAGCTTTCTTT. Its protein is CASSSSGGREAFF.

J is TRBJ2-1 and V is TRBV15; TRBD2 aligns across 9 bases. Germline-derived CDR1 and CDR2 are LNHNV and YYDKDF (reference sequence). CDR3 size: 15 residues. V dropped 5 bases and J dropped 3; count of bases not matched to a gene: 5. The CDR3 DNA sequence: TGTGCCACCAGCGCGCGGGGGGGCGGCTACAATGAGCAGTTCTTC. Its translation: CATSARGGGYNEQFF.

The J gene is TRBJ1-1, the V gene TRBV29-1; TRBD1 matches at 10 bases. Germline V gene lookup returns CDR1 SQVTM and CDR2 ANQGSEA. The CDR3 sequence is 13 residues long. V shed 4 bases and J 4 bases; nucleotides not matched to a gene: 3. In nucleotides, the CDR3 is TGCAGCGTTGTGGGACAGGGGACCACTGAAGCTTTCTTT. The encoded protein is CSVVGQGTTEAFF.

V is TRBV4-1 and J is TRBJ2-1; TRBD2 agrees at 10 bases. This CDR3 region has 15 residues. Per the germline V gene, CDR1 is MGHRA and CDR2 is YSYEKL. V lost 3 bases to trimming and J lost 2 bases; unmatched junction nucleotides: 1. CDR3 region: CASSHSGGAYNEQFF. The CDR3, as DNA: TGCGCCAGCAGCCACAGCGGGGGGGCCTACAATGAGCAGTTCTTC.

The chain couples TRBV7-6 to TRBJ1-1; D is perhaps TRBD1 (5 bases). CDR3 length: 15 residues. Trimming cost V 1 base and J 4 bases, with 13 bases left between them. The germline V gene has CDR1 SGHVS and CDR2 FNYEAQ. The CDR3 is CASSLDARVTTEAFF. Here the CDR3 DNA reads TGTGCCAGCAGCTTAGATGCCAGGGTGACCACTGAAGCTTTCTTT.

DNA of the CDR3: TGTGCCAGCAGCCGTGGTGGCGGGAACACTGAAGCTTTCTTT. It codes for CASSRGGGNTEAFF. The chain recombines TRBV9 with TRBJ1-1; D is ambiguous. The V gene lost 4 bases and the J gene lost 1 base, with 11 bases spanning the gap. The CDR3 length is 14 residues. Germline V CDR1 and CDR2: SGDLS, YYNGEE.

J is TRBJ2-3 and V is TRBV5-1; TRBD1 is a possible D gene (5 bases). This CDR3 contains 15 residues. Germline V gene data show CDR1 as SGHRS and CDR2 as YFSETQ. V was shortened by 0 bases and J by 1 base, with 9 bases between the two germline ends. CDR3 nucleotides: TGCGCCAGCAGCTTGGTACAGGATCGCACAGATACGCAGTATTTT. It is translated as CASSLVQDRTDTQYF.

CDR3 sequence (DNA): TGTGCCAGCAGTTTCCTAGCGGGGGACTCAACCACAGATACGCAGTATTTT. This sequence encodes CASSFLAGDSTTDTQYF. The chain has TRBV28 and TRBJ2-3; 10 nucleotides agree with TRBD2. Germline CDR1 MDHEN, CDR2 SYDVKM. The CDR3 sequence is 17 residues long. After removal of 3 bases from V and 2 bases from J, the junction contained 8 bases not matched to a gene.